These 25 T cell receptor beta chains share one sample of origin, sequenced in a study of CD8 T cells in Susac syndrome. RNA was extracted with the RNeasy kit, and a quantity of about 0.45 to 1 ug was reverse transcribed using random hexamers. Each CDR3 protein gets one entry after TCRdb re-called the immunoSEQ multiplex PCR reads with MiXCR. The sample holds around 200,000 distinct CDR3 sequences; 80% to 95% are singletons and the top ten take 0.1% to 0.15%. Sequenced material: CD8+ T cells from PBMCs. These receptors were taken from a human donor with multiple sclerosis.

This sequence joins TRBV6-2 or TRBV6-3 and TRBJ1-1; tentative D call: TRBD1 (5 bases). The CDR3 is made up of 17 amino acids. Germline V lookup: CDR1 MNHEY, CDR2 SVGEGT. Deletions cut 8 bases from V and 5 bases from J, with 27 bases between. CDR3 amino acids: CASSLSREYGILTEAFF. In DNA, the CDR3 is TGTGCCAGCTCCCTCTCCAGGGAATACGGAATACTTACTGAAGCTTTCTTT.

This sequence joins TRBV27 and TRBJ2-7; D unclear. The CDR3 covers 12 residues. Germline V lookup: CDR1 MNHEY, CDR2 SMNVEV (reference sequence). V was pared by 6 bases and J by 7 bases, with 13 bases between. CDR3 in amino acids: CASSPRVGEQYF. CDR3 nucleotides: TGTGCCAGCAGCCCCCGGGTTGGGGAGCAGTACTTC.

CDR3 sequence: CASSVGELFF. CDR3 bases: TGTGCCAGCAGCGTGGGGGAGCTGTTTTTT. The chain couples TRBV7-9 to TRBJ2-2, with D unresolved. The CDR3 is 10 amino acids. Deletions cut 5 bases from V and 8 bases from J, with 3 bases between. Germline V gene sequence: CDR1 SEHNR, CDR2 FQNEAQ (reference sequence).

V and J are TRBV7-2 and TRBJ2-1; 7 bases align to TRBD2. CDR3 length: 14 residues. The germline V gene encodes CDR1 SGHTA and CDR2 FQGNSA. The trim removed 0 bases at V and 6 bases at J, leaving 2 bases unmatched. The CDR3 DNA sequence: TGTGCCAGCAGCTTAGCGGGAGGGCTCAATGAGCAGTTCTTC. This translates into CASSLAGGLNEQFF.

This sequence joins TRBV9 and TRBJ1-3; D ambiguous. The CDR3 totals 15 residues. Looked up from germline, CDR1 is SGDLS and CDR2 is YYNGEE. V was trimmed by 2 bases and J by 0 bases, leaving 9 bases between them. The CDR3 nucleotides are TGTGCCAGCAGCGTCGACGGGAGCTCTGGAAACACCATATATTTT. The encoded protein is CASSVDGSSGNTIYF.

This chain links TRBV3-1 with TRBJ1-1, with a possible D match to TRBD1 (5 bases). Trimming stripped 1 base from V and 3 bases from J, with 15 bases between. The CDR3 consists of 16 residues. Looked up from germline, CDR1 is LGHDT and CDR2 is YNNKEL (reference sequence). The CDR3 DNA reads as TGTGCCAGCAGCCAAGTTCAGGGAGGGTTGGACACTGAAGCTTTCTTT. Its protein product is CASSQVQGGLDTEAFF.

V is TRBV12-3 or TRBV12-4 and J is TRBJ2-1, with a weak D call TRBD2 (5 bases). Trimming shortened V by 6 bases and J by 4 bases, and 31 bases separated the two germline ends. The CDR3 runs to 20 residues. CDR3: CASSPRTGSSLLETYNEQFF. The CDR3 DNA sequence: TGTGCCAGCAGCCCGAGGACTGGTTCATCCCTCCTTGAAACGTACAATGAGCAGTTCTTC.

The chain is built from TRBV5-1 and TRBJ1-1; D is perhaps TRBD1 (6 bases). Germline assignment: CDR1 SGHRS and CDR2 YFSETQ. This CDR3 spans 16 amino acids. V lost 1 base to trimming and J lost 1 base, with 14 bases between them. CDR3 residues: CASSLRAGVTNTEAFF. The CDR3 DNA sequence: TGCGCCAGCAGCTTGAGGGCAGGGGTAACGAACACTGAAGCTTTCTTT.

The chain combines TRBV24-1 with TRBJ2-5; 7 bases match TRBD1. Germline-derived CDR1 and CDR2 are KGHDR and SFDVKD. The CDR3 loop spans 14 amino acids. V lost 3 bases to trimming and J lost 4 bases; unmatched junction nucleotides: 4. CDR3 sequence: CATSDPGQPETQYF. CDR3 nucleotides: TGTGCCACCAGTGATCCGGGACAGCCAGAGACCCAGTACTTC.

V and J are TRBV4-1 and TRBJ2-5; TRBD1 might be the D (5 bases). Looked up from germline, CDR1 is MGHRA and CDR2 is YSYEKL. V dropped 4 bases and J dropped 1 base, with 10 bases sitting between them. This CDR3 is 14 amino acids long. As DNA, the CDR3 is TGCGCCAGCAGCCCAGACAGTACCCAAGAGACCCAGTACTTC. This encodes CASSPDSTQETQYF.

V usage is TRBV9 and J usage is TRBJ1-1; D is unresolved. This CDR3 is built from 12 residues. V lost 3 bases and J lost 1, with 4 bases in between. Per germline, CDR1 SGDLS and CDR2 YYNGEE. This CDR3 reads CASSGWNTEAFF. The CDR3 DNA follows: TGTGCCAGCAGCGGGTGGAACACTGAAGCTTTCTTT.

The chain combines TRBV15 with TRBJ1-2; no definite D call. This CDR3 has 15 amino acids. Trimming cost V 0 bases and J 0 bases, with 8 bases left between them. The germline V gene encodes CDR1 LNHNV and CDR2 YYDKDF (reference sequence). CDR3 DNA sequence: TGTGCCACCAGCAGAGAAAGTAATCCTAACTATGGCTACACCTTC. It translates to CATSRESNPNYGYTF.

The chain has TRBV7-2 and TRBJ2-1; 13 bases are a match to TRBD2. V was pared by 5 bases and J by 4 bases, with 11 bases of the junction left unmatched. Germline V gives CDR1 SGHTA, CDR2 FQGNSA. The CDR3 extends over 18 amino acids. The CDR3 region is CASSPGTSGMGIYNEQFF. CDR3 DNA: TGTGCCAGCAGCCCCGGGACTAGCGGGATGGGGATTTACAATGAGCAGTTCTTC.

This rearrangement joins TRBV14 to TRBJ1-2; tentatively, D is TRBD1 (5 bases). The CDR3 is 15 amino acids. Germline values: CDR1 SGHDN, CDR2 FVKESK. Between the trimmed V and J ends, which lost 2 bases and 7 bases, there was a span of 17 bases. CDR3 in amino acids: CASSQSGDRPSGYTF. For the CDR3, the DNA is TGTGCCAGCAGCCAAAGCGGGGACCGGCCCAGTGGCTACACCTTC.

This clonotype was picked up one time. CDR3 nucleotides: TGTGCCAGCAGTTACGGGCTAGCGGGACAAGAGACCCAGTACTTC. Protein sequence: CASSYGLAGQETQYF. The genes are TRBV6-5 and TRBJ2-5, with TRBD2 matching over 9 bases. The CDR3 consists of 15 residues. Unmatched junction bases numbered 3, after V lost 2 bases and J lost 2 bases. CDR1 is MNHEY and CDR2 is SVGAGI in the germline V gene.

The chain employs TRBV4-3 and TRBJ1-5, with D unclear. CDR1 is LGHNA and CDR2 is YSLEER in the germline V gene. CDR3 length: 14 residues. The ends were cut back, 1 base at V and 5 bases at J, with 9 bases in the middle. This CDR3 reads CASSQGTGYQPQHF. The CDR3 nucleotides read TGCGCCAGCAGCCAAGGGACGGGCTATCAGCCCCAGCATTTT.

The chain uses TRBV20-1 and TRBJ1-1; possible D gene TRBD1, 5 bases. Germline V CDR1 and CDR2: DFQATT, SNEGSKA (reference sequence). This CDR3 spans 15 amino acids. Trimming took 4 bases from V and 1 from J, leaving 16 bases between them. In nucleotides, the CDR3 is TGCAGTGCTACACCCTCCCGGGGCAAGAACACTGAAGCTTTCTTT. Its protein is CSATPSRGKNTEAFF.

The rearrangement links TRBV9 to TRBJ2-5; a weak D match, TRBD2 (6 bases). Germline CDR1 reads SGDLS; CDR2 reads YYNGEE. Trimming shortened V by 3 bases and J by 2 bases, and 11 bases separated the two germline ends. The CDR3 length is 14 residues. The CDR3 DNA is TGTGCCAGCAGCGAACCGGGACTTCAAGAGACCCAGTACTTC. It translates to CASSEPGLQETQYF.

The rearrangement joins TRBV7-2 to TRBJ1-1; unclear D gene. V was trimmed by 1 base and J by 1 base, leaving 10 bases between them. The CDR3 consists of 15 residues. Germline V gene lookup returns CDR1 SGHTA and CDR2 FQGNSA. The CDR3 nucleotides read TGTGCCAGCAGCTTAGGGGCCAGCCAGAACACTGAAGCTTTCTTT. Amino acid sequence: CASSLGASQNTEAFF.

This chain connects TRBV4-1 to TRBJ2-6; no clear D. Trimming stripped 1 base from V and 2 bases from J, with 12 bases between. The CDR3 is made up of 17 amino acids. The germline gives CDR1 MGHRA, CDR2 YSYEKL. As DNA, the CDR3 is TGCGCCAGCAGCCAAGCGGCCTCACCCCCTGGGGCCAACGTCCTGACTTTC. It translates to CASSQAASPPGANVLTF.

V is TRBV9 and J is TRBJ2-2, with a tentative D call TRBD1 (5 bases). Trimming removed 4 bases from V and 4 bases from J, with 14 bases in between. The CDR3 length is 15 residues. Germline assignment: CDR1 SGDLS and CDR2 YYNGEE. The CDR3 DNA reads TGTGCCAGCAGCCCCCGTAGTAGGGGCACCGGGGAGCTGTTTTTT. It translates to CASSPRSRGTGELFF.

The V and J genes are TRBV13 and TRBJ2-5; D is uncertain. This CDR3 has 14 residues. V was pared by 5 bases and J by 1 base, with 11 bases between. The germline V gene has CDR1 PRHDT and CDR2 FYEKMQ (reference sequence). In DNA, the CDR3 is TGTGCCAGCAGCGATTTCTCCCTCCAAGAGACCCAGTACTTC. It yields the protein CASSDFSLQETQYF.

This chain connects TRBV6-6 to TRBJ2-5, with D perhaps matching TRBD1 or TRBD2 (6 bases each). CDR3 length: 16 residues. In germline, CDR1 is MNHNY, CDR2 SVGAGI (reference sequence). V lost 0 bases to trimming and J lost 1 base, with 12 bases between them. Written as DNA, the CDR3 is TGTGCCAGCAGTTACTCGGTAGGGGGGCCCCAAGAGACCCAGTACTTC. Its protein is CASSYSVGGPQETQYF.

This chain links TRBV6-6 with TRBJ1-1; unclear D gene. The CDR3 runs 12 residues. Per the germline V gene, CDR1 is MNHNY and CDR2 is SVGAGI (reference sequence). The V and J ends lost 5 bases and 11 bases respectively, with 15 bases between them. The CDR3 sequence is CASSDATQRAFF. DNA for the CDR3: TGTGCCAGCAGTGACGCCACCCAAAGGGCTTTCTTT.

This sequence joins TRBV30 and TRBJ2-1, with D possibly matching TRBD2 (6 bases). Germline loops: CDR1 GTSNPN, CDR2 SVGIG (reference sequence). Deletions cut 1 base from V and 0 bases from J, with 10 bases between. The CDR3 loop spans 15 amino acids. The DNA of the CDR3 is TGTGCCTGGAGTGGACTAGGTTACTCCTACAATGAGCAGTTCTTC. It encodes CAWSGLGYSYNEQFF.